The clone carrying this TCR beta chain appeared once. Its specificity is unknown. A much larger clone lies a single base off, so this may be a read error. The data stem from a study of T cell repertoires in cytomegalovirus infection. Background on the study: Public TCR beta signatures marked donors with CMV infection and the matching HLA.

CDR1 and CDR2 (germline): SEHNR, FQNEAQ (reference sequence). This CDR3 region has 15 residues. Each CDR3 protein is one row after TCRdb ran MiXCR on the reads. This table has roughly 640,000 distinct CDR3 sequences, 20% to 25% appearing once. Study-wide results and caveats: The ex vivo response showed dominance by HLA-C-restricted CMV-specific TCR beta clonotypes.

The TCR sequence derives from a human donor in good health (CMV status not recorded). Some clones in this sample may be carry-over from other donors' samples. The chain uses TRBV7-9 and TRBJ2-7, with 10 positions matching TRBD2. Sequenced input: CD8+ T cells from PBMCs. CDR3 DNA: TGTGCCATCAGCAGAAATAGCGGGGGGTCCTACGAGCAGTACGTC. This gives the protein CAISRNSGGSYEQYV.